A few counts support the clone carrying this TCR beta chain. Its matching antigen is unknown. Isolation recovered at least 6 million PBMCs from every sample. CDR1 and CDR2 from the germline V gene are SGHTA and FQGNSA. CDR3 size: 15 residues. V was clipped by 6 bases and J by 2 bases, with 17 bases between them. This sample stems from a study of blood T cells in healthy people across ages. Overall study: For every two T cells, template switching captured about one barcoded beta molecule. Notes on the study in general: A roughly linear age-dependent decrease characterized TCR beta diversity per million T cells.

A J-beta primer mix and a sample-barcoded 5' primer were used in a second PCR of about 6 to 12 cycles. Each cDNA molecule, via a template-switch adaptor with 12 random nucleotides, was tagged. TCRdb processed the 5' RACE reads anew with MiXCR; each CDR3 protein has one entry. Among 1.5 million to 2 million distinct CDR3 sequences listed, around half were seen once. The sample comprised blood. This sequence joins TRBV7-2 and TRBJ2-7; TRBD1 is a possible D gene (6 bases). This TCR came from a middle-aged woman in good health. The CDR3 loop reads CASSSEGHHAYEQYF. The CDR3 DNA reads TGTGCCAGCAGTTCTGAGGGACATCACGCCTACGAGCAGTACTTC.